Here is one T cell receptor beta chain with its context. Its antigen is unknown. This sample was included in a study of TIL therapy for anti-PD-1-resistant metastatic lung cancer. Overall study: Half of patients were current or former smokers. Study-level results: Treatment-naive, never-smoker and oncogene-addicted patients were overrepresented in this highly selected cohort.

Per the germline V gene, CDR1 is SGHRS and CDR2 is YFSETQ. The CDR3 is 14 residues long. The ends were cut back, 2 bases at V and 2 bases at J, with 11 bases in the middle. Time point defined: pre-treatment sample, taken before nivolumab and TIL therapy. The libraries were made with immunoSEQ v3. Clones were read by immunoSEQ multiplex PCR, and TCRdb kept only the in-frame ones, dropping some. The sample shows about 46,000 clones, 80% to 90% of them seen only once. The TCR comes from a person between 25 and 79 years old with non-small cell lung cancer. The material was blood, obtained at baseline. The chain uses TRBV5-1 and TRBJ2-7; D possibly corresponds to TRBD1 (5 bases). CDR3 sequence: CASSLMTEAYEQYF. The CDR3 bases are TGCGCCAGCAGCTTAATGACAGAAGCCTACGAGCAGTACTTC.